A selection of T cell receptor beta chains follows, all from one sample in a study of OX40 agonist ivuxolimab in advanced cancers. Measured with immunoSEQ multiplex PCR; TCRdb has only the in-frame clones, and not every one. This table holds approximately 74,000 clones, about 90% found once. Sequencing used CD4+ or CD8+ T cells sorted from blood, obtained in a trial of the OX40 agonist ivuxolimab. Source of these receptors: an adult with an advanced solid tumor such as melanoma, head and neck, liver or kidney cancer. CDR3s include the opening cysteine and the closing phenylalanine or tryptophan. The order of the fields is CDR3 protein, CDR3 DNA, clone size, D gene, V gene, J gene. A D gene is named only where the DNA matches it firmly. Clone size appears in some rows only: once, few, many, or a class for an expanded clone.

CASSLSGRRHGYTF,TGTGCCAGCAGTTTATCCGGGAGGAGGCATGGCTACACCTTC,.,.,TRBV28,TRBJ1-2
CASREGTVWETQYF,TGTGCCAGCAGGGAGGGGACGGTGTGGGAGACCCAGTACTTC,.,.,TRBV28,TRBJ2-5
CASSSIGTQETQYF,TGTGCCAGCAGCTCGATCGGCACCCAAGAGACCCAGTACTTC,.,.,TRBV5-5,TRBJ2-5
CASSLAGGGNTEAFF,TGTGCCAGCTCACTGGCAGGGGGGGGGAACACTGAAGCTTTCTTT,.,TRBD1,TRBV18,TRBJ1-1
CASSGTASTEAFF,TGTGCCAGCAGTGGGACAGCCTCCACTGAAGCTTTCTTT,.,.,TRBV6-1,TRBJ1-1
CASSFLGVDKLFF,TGTGCCAGCAGTTTCCTAGGGGTTGATAAACTGTTTTTT,.,.,TRBV6-5,TRBJ1-4
CASRPRGGSGEQYF,TGTGCCAGCAGACCTCGCGGGGGGTCTGGGGAGCAGTACTTC,.,TRBD2,TRBV11-3,TRBJ2-7
CASSLATGERVYEQYF,TGCGCCAGCAGCTTGGCGACAGGGGAAAGGGTCTACGAGCAGTACTTC,.,TRBD1,TRBV5-1,TRBJ2-7
CASRPPESGANVLTF,TGTGCCAGCAGACCACCAGAGTCTGGGGCCAACGTCCTGACTTTC,.,.,TRBV7-7,TRBJ2-6
CASSVDGGGLRGTRVF,TGTGCCAGTAGTGTTGATGGTGGTGGATTGAGGGGCACGAGGGTCTTC,once,.,TRBV19,TRBJ2-1
CASSLDHRVGNTIYF,TGTGCCAGCAGCCTGGATCACAGGGTTGGAAACACCATATATTTT,.,.,TRBV5-4,TRBJ1-3
CASSGQGNYGYTF,TGTGCCAGCAGCGGACAGGGGAACTATGGCTACACCTTC,.,TRBD1,TRBV2,TRBJ1-2
CASSFLSAAGEEAFF,TGTGCCAGCAGTTTCCTCTCTGCGGCGGGGGAGGAAGCTTTCTTT,.,.,TRBV28,TRBJ1-1
CAISGGQGNTGELFF,TGTGCCATCAGCGGGGGACAGGGGAACACCGGGGAGCTGTTTTTT,.,TRBD1,TRBV10-3,TRBJ2-2
CASSVETDQPQHF,TGTGCCAGCAGTGTCGAGACGGATCAGCCCCAGCATTTT,few,.,TRBV6-1,TRBJ1-5
CASMEGTSAGELFF,TGCGCCAGCATGGAGGGGACATCGGCCGGGGAGCTGTTTTTT,.,.,TRBV5-1,TRBJ2-2
CASSLGARAGGEKLFF,TGCGCCAGCAGCTTGGGAGCCAGGGCGGGGGGTGAAAAACTGTTTTTT,.,.,TRBV5-1,TRBJ1-4
CASSFGLAGPWGGTDTQYF,TGTGCCAGCAGTTTTGGACTAGCGGGTCCCTGGGGGGGCACAGATACGCAGTATTTT,.,TRBD2,TRBV27,TRBJ2-3
CASSPTTGVYGYTF,TGTGCCAGCAGCCCGACGACAGGGGTCTATGGCTACACCTTC,.,TRBD1,TRBV6-4,TRBJ1-2
CSVARYSYNEQFF,TGCAGCGTTGCCCGGTACTCCTACAATGAGCAGTTCTTC,.,.,TRBV29-1,TRBJ2-1
CASSLEWDSPLHF,TGTGCCAGCAGCTTAGAATGGGATTCACCCCTCCACTTT,.,.,TRBV11-2,TRBJ1-6
CASSGAMPYTEAFF,TGCGCCAGCAGTGGGGCTATGCCCTACACTGAAGCTTTCTTT,.,.,TRBV10-2,TRBJ1-1
CASSYISLPSGNTIYF,TGTGCCAGCAGTTACATTTCGCTCCCCTCTGGAAACACCATATATTTT,.,.,TRBV6-6,TRBJ1-3
CASSLGHGQETQYF,TGTGCCAGCAGCTTAGGACACGGGCAAGAGACCCAGTACTTC,.,.,TRBV7-2,TRBJ2-5
CASSFNEGSMNTEAFF,TGTGCCAGCAGCTTTAATGAGGGGTCAATGAACACTGAAGCTTTCTTT,.,.,TRBV11-2,TRBJ1-1
CASPKQGRMNTEAFF,TGTGCCAGCCCCAAACAGGGACGGATGAACACTGAAGCTTTCTTT,.,.,TRBV21-1,TRBJ1-1
CASSLEGFGGTEAFF,TGTGCCAGCAGCTTAGAAGGGTTTGGGGGCACTGAAGCTTTCTTT,.,.,TRBV11-2,TRBJ1-1
CASSPEGGARGTQYF,TGCGCCAGCAGCCCCGAGGGGGGGGCCCGAGGGACCCAGTACTTC,.,.,TRBV5-1,TRBJ2-5
CATTQGGNEQYF,TGTGCCACCACTCAAGGGGGCAACGAGCAGTACTTC,.,TRBD1,TRBV6-6,TRBJ2-7
CASSIGQGAGGYTF,TGTGCCAGTAGTATCGGGCAGGGGGCAGGTGGCTACACCTTC,.,TRBD1,TRBV19,TRBJ1-2
CASSLLQGPNFLYGYTF,TGTGCCAGCAGTTTATTGCAGGGTCCAAACTTCTTATATGGCTACACCTTC,.,.,TRBV28,TRBJ1-2
CASSLRSSGANVLTF,TGTGCCAGCAGCTTACGGTCCTCTGGGGCCAACGTCCTGACTTTC,.,.,TRBV11-2,TRBJ2-6
CSVGAVTSTDTQYF,TGCAGCGTTGGGGCGGTCACTAGCACAGATACGCAGTATTTT,.,.,TRBV29-1,TRBJ2-3
CASSLPEPRTSGRRGEQFF,TGCGCCAGCAGCTTGCCCGAACCCCGGACTAGCGGGAGACGGGGTGAGCAGTTCTTC,.,TRBD2,TRBV5-1,TRBJ2-1
CASAYPGGFGYTF,TGTGCCAGCGCTTACCCAGGGGGCTTTGGCTACACCTTC,once,TRBD1,TRBV2,TRBJ1-2
CASSEQAGVSDHNEQFF,TGTGCCAGCAGTGAGCAGGCGGGTGTTTCGGACCACAATGAGCAGTTCTTC,.,.,TRBV6-4,TRBJ2-1
CASSQLGGYQETQYF,TGTGCCAGCAGCCAACTTGGAGGGTACCAAGAGACCCAGTACTTC,.,.,TRBV6-1,TRBJ2-5
CATSRALGLAGSQETQYF,TGTGCCACCAGCAGAGCCTTGGGACTAGCGGGCAGTCAAGAGACCCAGTACTTC,.,TRBD2,TRBV15,TRBJ2-5
CASRGSSYEQYF,TGCGCCAGCAGGGGGAGCTCCTACGAGCAGTACTTC,.,.,TRBV5-1,TRBJ2-7